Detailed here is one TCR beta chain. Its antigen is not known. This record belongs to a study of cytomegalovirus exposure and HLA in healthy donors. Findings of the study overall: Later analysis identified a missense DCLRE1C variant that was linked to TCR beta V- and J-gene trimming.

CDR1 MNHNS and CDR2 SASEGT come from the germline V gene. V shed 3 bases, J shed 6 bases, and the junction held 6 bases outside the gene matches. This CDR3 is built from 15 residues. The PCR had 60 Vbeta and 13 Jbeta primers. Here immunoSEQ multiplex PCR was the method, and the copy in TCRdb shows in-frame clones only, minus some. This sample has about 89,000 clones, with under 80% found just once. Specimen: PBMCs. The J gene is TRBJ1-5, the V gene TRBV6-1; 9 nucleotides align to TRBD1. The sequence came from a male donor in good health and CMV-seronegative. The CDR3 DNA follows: TGTGCCAGCAGTGATACACAGGGGGCTTCTCAGCCCCAGCATTTT. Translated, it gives CASSDTQGASQPQHF.